This T cell receptor beta chain was retrieved from a study of T cell responses to AZD1222 COVID-19 vaccine. Study-level background: Second doses at about 4 or about 12 weeks were pooled.

Libraries were prepared by immunoSEQ multiplex PCR; TCRdb keeps only in-frame clonotypes and omits some of them. The repertoire holds around 97,000 clones, 90% seen once, with 4% to 5.5% in the top ten. The CDR3 has 14 amino acids. The J segment lost 5 bases and the V segment lost 3 bases, leaving 4 bases of the junction unmatched. Germline-derived CDR1 and CDR2 are LNHDA and SQIVND (reference sequence). This rearrangement joins TRBV19 to TRBJ2-1; TRBD2 matches 7 bases. The sequence derives from an adult in good health. The source material was peripheral blood, sampled on day 0 of AZD1222 vaccination. The CDR3 loop reads CASSMRLADNEQFF. The CDR3 nucleotides are TGTGCCAGTAGTATGAGGCTAGCGGACAATGAGCAGTTCTTC.